What follows are 25 T cell receptor beta chains derived from one specimen sequenced in a study of blood T cell repertoires in COVID-19. This table comes from immunoSEQ multiplex PCR, and its TCRdb copy is limited to in-frame clones, with some not included. The table records over 400,000 clones, 70% to 90% of them present only once. The sample was peripheral blood. The receptor set was obtained from a human donor in a cohort sampled during active COVID-19.

The V and J genes are TRBV24-1 and TRBJ2-1, with a possible D match to TRBD2 (7 bases). V shed 4 bases and J shed 1 base, with 19 bases lying between them. CDR1 KGHDR and CDR2 SFDVKD come from the germline V gene. The CDR3 totals 18 residues. In nucleotides, the CDR3 is TGTGCCACCAGTGACAATACGCGAGGGGGGGCTTCCTACAATGAGCAGTTCTTC. Translation: CATSDNTRGGASYNEQFF.

V is TRBV4-1 and J is TRBJ1-6, with D maybe TRBD1 (5 bases). This CDR3 is 17 amino acids long. In germline, CDR1 is MGHRA, CDR2 YSYEKL. Trimming left V 0 bases short and J 6 bases short, with 15 bases between. CDR3 loop: CASSQDVYLRGNSPLHF. The CDR3 DNA reads TGCGCCAGCAGCCAAGATGTGTATCTAAGGGGTAATTCACCCCTCCACTTT.

Comment on this clone: The germline gene is not matched at one end of the junction; a read error may be the cause. This rearrangement joins TRBV10-2 to TRBJ2-1; D remains unclear. The CDR3 sequence is 13 residues long. CDR1 and CDR2 (germline): WSHSY, SAAADI. This CDR3 reads CASSKFGLNGQFF. The CDR3 nucleotides read TGCGCCAGCAGTAAGTTCGGGTTAAATGGGCAGTTCTTC.

This chain joins TRBV7-3 and TRBJ2-1, with 8 bases aligning to TRBD2. The germline V gene has CDR1 SGHTA and CDR2 FQGTGA. Unmatched junction bases numbered 6, after V lost 0 bases and J lost 5 bases. The CDR3 is made up of 16 amino acids. CDR3 in amino acids: CASSLTGAGVDNEQFF. CDR3 DNA: TGTGCCAGCAGCTTAACAGGAGCGGGAGTGGACAATGAGCAGTTCTTC. Looking up the rest from reference TRBV7-3 and TRBJ2-1 gives the full variable domain: GAGVSQTPSNKVTEKGKYVELRCDPISGHTALYWYRQSLGQGPEFLIYFQGTGAADDSGLPNDRFFAVRPEGSVSTLKIQRTERGDSAVYLCASSLTGAGVDNEQFFGPGTRLTVL.

CDR3 in DNA: TGTGCCACCAGTGATAACCGAGATGAGCAGTTCTTC. This translates into CATSDNRDEQFF. This chain connects TRBV24-1 to TRBJ2-1; D remains ambiguous. The length of the CDR3 is 12 residues. Trimming stripped 3 bases from V and 8 bases from J, with 7 bases between. Germline values: CDR1 KGHDR, CDR2 SFDVKD.

V gene TRBV5-1 combines with J gene TRBJ2-2; 10 bases match TRBD2. The CDR3 is 15 residues long. The V and J ends lost 3 bases and 1 base, in that order; junction bases with no gene match: 0. Germline values: CDR1 SGHRS, CDR2 YFSETQ. CDR3 DNA sequence: TGCGCCAGCAGCTCTAGCGGGGGGAACACCGGGGAGCTGTTTTTT. As protein: CASSSSGGNTGELFF.

V gene TRBV19 combines with J gene TRBJ2-7, with 8 bases lining up with TRBD1. Germline V gene sequence: CDR1 LNHDA, CDR2 SQIVND (reference sequence). The CDR3 consists of 15 residues. The V and J ends lost 7 bases and 3 bases, in that order; junction bases with no gene match: 11. CDR3 loop: CASTPGTGDIYEQYF. The CDR3 nucleotides read TGTGCCAGTACCCCCGGGACAGGAGACATCTACGAGCAGTACTTC.

The V gene is TRBV15, the J gene TRBJ1-3; tentatively, D is TRBD1 (5 bases). Germline V gives CDR1 LNHNV, CDR2 YYDKDF (reference sequence). V was clipped by 7 bases and J by 6 bases, with 13 bases between them. The CDR3 spans 13 residues. CDR3 in amino acids: CATTVGGANTIYF. CDR3 bases: TGTGCCACCACCGTGGGAGGGGCAAACACCATATATTTT.

This sequence joins TRBV6-5 and TRBJ1-1; perhaps TRBD1 as D (5 bases). The CDR3 is 14 amino acids. Germline V gene data show CDR1 as MNHEY and CDR2 as SVGAGI. The ends were cut back, 5 bases at V and 5 bases at J, with 15 bases in the middle. The CDR3 is CASSPHSQGTEAFF. The CDR3 region has the DNA TGTGCCAGCAGTCCCCACAGTCAGGGAACTGAAGCTTTCTTT.

This rearrangement joins TRBV6-5 to TRBJ1-1; 8 nucleotides agree with TRBD1. The germline V gene has CDR1 MNHEY and CDR2 SVGAGI. The ends lost 3 bases at V and 1 base at J; junction bases unmatched: 4. The CDR3 spans 15 residues. The CDR3 is CASSYLDRANTEAFF. The CDR3 DNA is TGTGCCAGCAGTTATCTGGACAGGGCGAACACTGAAGCTTTCTTT.

This clone appeared once. The chain links TRBV28 to TRBJ2-7; weak D call: TRBD1 (7 bases). The germline V gene has CDR1 MDHEN and CDR2 SYDVKM. This CDR3 spans 14 amino acids. V was clipped by 9 bases and J by 4 bases, with 19 bases between them. CDR3 in amino acids: CASSRPGGSYEQYF. The CDR3 nucleotides are TGTGCCAGTTCTCGCCCAGGGGGGAGTTACGAGCAGTACTTC.

J is TRBJ2-3 and V is TRBV5-1, with TRBD2 matching 9 bases. The CDR3 loop spans 17 amino acids. The ends lost 4 bases at V and 4 bases at J; junction bases unmatched: 13. CDR1 and CDR2 (germline): SGHRS, YFSETQ. In DNA, the CDR3 is TGCGCCAGCAGCCGAGGACCCGTGAGCGGGAGGCCAGATACGCAGTATTTT. Its translation: CASSRGPVSGRPDTQYF.

The chain uses TRBV7-9 and TRBJ1-2; 7 nucleotides align to TRBD1. Germline assignment: CDR1 SEHNR and CDR2 FQNEAQ (reference sequence). V was clipped by 5 bases and J by 4 bases; unmatched bases: 10. The CDR3 is 15 residues long. CDR3 sequence (DNA): TGTGCCAGCAGCGAGGGACAGTCTCTGCTCTATGGCTACACCTTC. Amino acid sequence: CASSEGQSLLYGYTF.

This sequence joins TRBV7-9 and TRBJ1-1, with D perhaps matching TRBD1 (6 bases). CDR3 length: 15 amino acids. CDR1 and CDR2 (germline): SEHNR, FQNEAQ (reference sequence). Trimming shortened V by 1 base and J by 0 bases, and 9 bases separated the two germline ends. CDR3 bases: TGTGCCAGCAGCTTAGGACGGACAGTGAACACTGAAGCTTTCTTT. This codes for CASSLGRTVNTEAFF.

V and J are TRBV28 and TRBJ1-6, with unresolved D. This CDR3 has 13 residues. Trimming shortened V by 2 bases and J by 7 bases, and 6 bases separated the two germline ends. Germline loops: CDR1 MDHEN, CDR2 SYDVKM. The CDR3, as DNA: TGTGCCAGCAGTTTACCCAGAAATTCACCCCTCCACTTT. Translation: CASSLPRNSPLHF. Looking up the rest from reference TRBV28 and TRBJ1-6 gives the full variable domain: DVKVTQSSRYLVKRTGEKVFLECVQDMDHENMFWYRQDPGLGLRLIYFSYDVKMKEKGDIPEGYSVSREKKERFSLILESASTNQTSMYLCASSLPRNSPLHFGNGTRLTVT.

The rearrangement uses TRBV7-2 and TRBJ2-7; 10 bases are a match to TRBD1. CDR3 length: 14 amino acids. Per the germline V gene, CDR1 is SGHTA and CDR2 is FQGNSA. V lost 5 bases to trimming and J lost 6 bases; unmatched junction nucleotides: 7. This chain's CDR3 is CASSQTGTGVEQYF. CDR3 sequence (DNA): TGTGCCAGCAGCCAAACCGGGACAGGGGTCGAGCAGTACTTC.

This clone was picked up a small number of times. The chain carries TRBV6-4 and TRBJ2-2, with 7 bases aligning to TRBD1. This CDR3 has 13 amino acids. Germline values: CDR1 MRHNA, CDR2 SNTAGT. V lost 6 bases and J lost 7; bases outside the gene matches: 5. The CDR3 protein is CASRGQAGGELFF. As DNA, the CDR3 is TGTGCCAGCAGAGGACAGGCGGGCGGGGAGCTGTTTTTT.

The chain uses TRBV5-1 and TRBJ1-1; TRBD1 matches at 7 bases. CDR3 length: 14 residues. Unmatched junction bases numbered 4, after V lost 0 bases and J lost 5 bases. Germline CDR1 is SGHRS and CDR2 is YFSETQ. The CDR3 sequence is CASSLARGETEAFF. As DNA, the CDR3 is TGCGCCAGCAGCTTGGCCAGGGGGGAAACTGAAGCTTTCTTT. Full variable domain (outside the CDR3, taken from reference TRBV5-1 and TRBJ1-1): KAGVTQTPRYLIKTRGQQVTLSCSPISGHRSVSWYQQTPGQGLQFLFEYFSETQRNKGNFPGRFSGRQFSNSRSEMNVSTLELGDSALYLCASSLARGETEAFFGQGTRLTVV.

The chain couples TRBV5-4 to TRBJ1-5; the match to TRBD1 covers 9 bases. V lost 0 bases to trimming and J lost 4 bases; unmatched junction nucleotides: 5. The CDR3 totals 16 residues. Per germline, CDR1 SGHNT and CDR2 YYREEE (reference sequence). The CDR3 spells CASSLGPGQGNQPQHF. The CDR3 DNA follows: TGTGCCAGCAGCTTGGGGCCGGGACAGGGAAATCAGCCCCAGCATTTT.

V gene TRBV19 combines with J gene TRBJ1-2; 8 positions match TRBD1. The V and J ends lost 1 base and 4 bases, in that order; junction bases with no gene match: 5. Germline CDR1 LNHDA, CDR2 SQIVND (reference sequence). The CDR3 extends over 15 amino acids. The CDR3 DNA reads as TGTGCCAGTAGTATAGCGGGGACAGGAATCTATGGCTACACCTTC. Protein sequence: CASSIAGTGIYGYTF.

This chain uses TRBV19 with TRBJ1-2, with D unclear. V was pared by 9 bases and J by 7 bases, with 18 bases between. The CDR3 totals 13 residues. Per germline, CDR1 LNHDA and CDR2 SQIVND (reference sequence). The CDR3 nucleotides are TGTGCCAGGCCGGCGGGCGGCGAGGCTGGCTACACCTTC. Translating gives CARPAGGEAGYTF.

The CDR3 sequence is CASSLQDSYNEQFF. CDR3 DNA: TGTGCCAGCAGCTTACAAGACAGCTACAATGAGCAGTTCTTC. V and J are TRBV7-9 and TRBJ2-1; D possibly corresponds to TRBD1 (5 bases). This CDR3 contains 14 residues. V gave up 2 bases and J gave up 3 bases, with 8 bases separating them. Germline CDR1 is SEHNR and CDR2 is FQNEAQ (reference sequence).

The chain employs TRBV18 and TRBJ1-5, with 9 bases matching TRBD1. CDR3 length: 14 residues. The J segment lost 2 bases and the V segment lost 4 bases, leaving 0 bases of the junction unmatched. Germline-derived CDR1 and CDR2 are KGHSH and LQKENI. This CDR3 is CASSRTGGNQPQHF. CDR3 DNA sequence: TGTGCCAGCTCACGGACAGGGGGCAATCAGCCCCAGCATTTT.

This clone was recorded a few times. The chain recombines TRBV5-1 with TRBJ2-4, with TRBD2 matching over 11 bases. This CDR3 has 18 amino acids. CDR1 is SGHRS and CDR2 is YFSETQ in the germline V gene. The trim removed 0 bases at V and 0 bases at J, leaving 5 bases unmatched. The CDR3 nucleotides are TGCGCCAGCAGCTTGGAATCGACTAGCGGGGTAGCCAAAAACATTCAGTACTTC. This encodes CASSLESTSGVAKNIQYF.

The J gene is TRBJ1-5, the V gene TRBV5-1; 7 bases match TRBD1. V was pared by 4 bases and J by 1 base, with 5 bases of the junction left unmatched. Germline-derived CDR1 and CDR2 are SGHRS and YFSETQ. CDR3 length: 15 residues. The CDR3 region is CASSPTGLSNQPQHF. The CDR3 DNA is TGCGCCAGCAGCCCGACAGGGCTGAGCAATCAGCCCCAGCATTTT.